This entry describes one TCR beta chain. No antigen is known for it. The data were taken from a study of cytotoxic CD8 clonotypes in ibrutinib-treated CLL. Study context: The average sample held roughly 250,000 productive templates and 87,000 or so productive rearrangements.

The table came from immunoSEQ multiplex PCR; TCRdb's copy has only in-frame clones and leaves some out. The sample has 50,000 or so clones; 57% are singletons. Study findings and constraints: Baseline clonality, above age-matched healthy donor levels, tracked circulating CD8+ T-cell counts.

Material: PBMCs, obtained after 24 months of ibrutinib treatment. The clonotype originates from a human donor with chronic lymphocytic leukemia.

CDR3 nucleotide sequence: TGTGCCAGCAGTTACTTTCGGGGAATAGACACTGAAGCTTTCTTT. Residues: CASSYFRGIDTEAFF. This chain uses TRBV6-5 with TRBJ1-1; D not certain. V was trimmed by 1 base and J by 3 bases, leaving 12 bases between them. Germline CDR1 MNHEY, CDR2 SVGAGI. The CDR3 spans 15 residues.